This T cell receptor (beta chain) was profiled in a study of blood T cell repertoires in COVID-19. Study in general: Sites in the United States, Italy and Spain provided acute and convalescent COVID-19 samples. Nucleic acid was either cDNA or gDNA, and it came from T cells, B-cell-depleted T cells, or PBMCs.

This clone was counted a single time. Source study methods: Cell counts per sample came from amplifying reference gene primers. Using immunoSEQ multiplex PCR, the repertoire was profiled, and TCRdb retains in-frame clones only, with some absent. The DNA was the basis for D and trimming; V, J and clone size are from that table. This table holds 110,000 to 150,000 clones, roughly 88% found once. The CDR3 spans 14 residues. Per germline, CDR1 LGHDT and CDR2 YNNKEL (reference sequence). Trimming cost V 4 bases and J 2 bases; bases outside gene matches: 3. Input material: peripheral blood. The chain links TRBV3-1 (or the pseudogene TRBV3-2) to TRBJ2-7; 9 nucleotides align to TRBD1. This clonotype originated in a woman in her forties or fifties with acute or convalescent COVID-19. CDR3 loop: CASSRGTGPYEQYF. DNA for the CDR3: TGTGCCAGCAGCCGCGGGACAGGGCCCTACGAGCAGTACTTC.